Below are 25 T cell receptor beta chains sequenced from a single sample in a study of technical replicates of blood from several donors. Here immunoSEQ multiplex PCR was the method, and the copy in TCRdb shows in-frame clones only, minus some. The table records approximately 13,000 clones, around 80% of them present only once. The sequenced sample was PBMCs. The receptor source for this set is a human donor in good health.

This clone was recorded a few times. The chain is built from TRBV5-4 and TRBJ2-7; 7 bases fit TRBD1. The V gene end was trimmed by 3 bases and the J gene end by 6 bases; junction bases not matched to a gene: 6. The CDR3 is made up of 13 amino acids. Germline V CDR1 and CDR2: SGHNT, YYREEE (reference sequence). In nucleotides, the CDR3 is TGTGCCAGCAGCTCATGGACAGGAAGCGAGCAGTACTTC. Translating gives CASSSWTGSEQYF.

V usage is TRBV6-5 and J usage is TRBJ2-3; D is unresolved. Germline CDR1 is MNHEY and CDR2 is SVGAGI. The V and J ends lost 6 bases and 9 bases respectively, with 22 bases between them. The CDR3 is 15 amino acids. CDR3 sequence reads: CASSPSFPAVLTQYF. DNA for the CDR3: TGTGCCAGCAGCCCTAGTTTTCCGGCGGTTCTCACGCAGTATTTT.

The chain combines TRBV5-5 with TRBJ1-1, with unresolved D. Germline CDR1 is SGHKS and CDR2 is YYEKEE (reference sequence). The CDR3 is made up of 14 amino acids. V lost 0 bases and J 1 base, leaving 7 bases between the germline ends. CDR3: CASSLALWNTEAFF. Here the CDR3 DNA reads TGTGCCAGCAGCTTGGCTTTGTGGAACACTGAAGCTTTCTTT.

CDR3 loop: CSPRGDRILYEQYF. Written as DNA, the CDR3 is TGCAGCCCACGGGGGGACAGGATCCTCTACGAGCAGTACTTC. The rearrangement uses TRBV29-1 and TRBJ2-7; TRBD1 might be the D (8 bases). Germline V gene lookup returns CDR1 SQVTM and CDR2 ANQGSEA. CDR3 length equals 14 residues. Deletions cut 8 bases from V and 3 bases from J, with 20 bases between.

In this sample, this clone turned up once. The V gene is TRBV5-1, the J gene TRBJ2-7, with TRBD2 identical over 8 bases. The germline CDR1 and CDR2 sequences are SGHRS and YFSETQ. Germline trimming cut 3 bases from V and 4 bases from J; bases unmatched to any gene: 9. The CDR3 has 15 residues. CDR3 DNA: TGCGCCAGCAGCTCCGTGACTAGCGCTTCATACGAGCAGTACTTC. Translation: CASSSVTSASYEQYF.

In its sample, this clone was seen once. The J gene is TRBJ2-2, the V gene TRBV10-3; D unclear. Trimming left V 6 bases short and J 0 bases short, with 11 bases between. CDR1 is ENHRY, CDR2 SYGVKD, per germline. The CDR3 runs to 15 residues. The CDR3 protein is CAIRASETNTGELFF. The CDR3 DNA reads TGTGCCATCAGAGCCAGCGAAACGAACACCGGGGAGCTGTTTTTT.

This chain uses TRBV7-9 with TRBJ2-7; unclear D gene. There are 19 residues in the CDR3. The V gene lost 4 bases and the J gene lost 5 bases, with 30 bases spanning the gap. Germline V gene sequence: CDR1 SEHNR, CDR2 FQNEAQ (reference sequence). The CDR3 DNA is TGTGCCAGCAGCTCCCCGACCCGTAGTTCTTGGAGCCTAGAGGACGAGCAGTACTTC. This gives the protein CASSSPTRSSWSLEDEQYF.

This clone came up a few times. The genes are TRBV2 and TRBJ2-7, with 8 bases that match TRBD1. Germline-derived CDR1 and CDR2 are SNHLY and FYNNEI. The CDR3 has 15 amino acids. The ends lost 3 bases at V and 5 bases at J; junction bases unmatched: 9. CDR3 region: CASSDLFGQGHEQYF. In DNA, the CDR3 is TGTGCCAGCAGTGACCTTTTCGGACAGGGCCACGAGCAGTACTTC.

The chain couples TRBV19 to TRBJ1-1, with D hard to call. Germline CDR1 is LNHDA and CDR2 is SQIVND (reference sequence). The CDR3 runs 15 residues. Trimming took 5 bases from V and 4 from J, leaving 17 bases between them. The CDR3 DNA reads TGTGCCAGTAGTTCCCACCCACCCCCGGGCACTGAAGCTTTCTTT. This gives the protein CASSSHPPPGTEAFF.

This chain joins TRBV27 and TRBJ2-1, with TRBD1 identical over 7 bases. Germline loops: CDR1 MNHEY, CDR2 SMNVEV (reference sequence). The CDR3 is 15 amino acids. J gave up 5 bases and V 5 bases, and 9 bases lay outside the gene matches. The CDR3 DNA follows: TGTGCCAGCAGTCTTTCGACAGGGTGGAACAATGAGCAGTTCTTC. The encoded protein is CASSLSTGWNNEQFF.

The V call is TRBV5-6, the J call TRBJ2-3; possibly TRBD1 for D (6 bases). The ends were cut back, 2 bases at V and 0 bases at J, with 13 bases in the middle. Germline loops: CDR1 SGHDT, CDR2 YYEEEE. This CDR3 comprises 16 residues. Here the CDR3 DNA reads TGTGCCAGCAGCTTCCTCGGGACACCTAGCACAGATACGCAGTATTTT. Protein product: CASSFLGTPSTDTQYF.

The CDR3 region has the DNA TGCGCCAGCAGCTTTCGGACTAGCGGGAGTAACTACAATGAGCAGTTCTTC. Its translation is CASSFRTSGSNYNEQFF. The chain is built from TRBV5-1 and TRBJ2-1; 13 bases are a match to TRBD2. CDR1 and CDR2 from the germline V gene are SGHRS and YFSETQ. V lost 2 bases to trimming and J lost 3 bases; unmatched junction nucleotides: 5. This CDR3 has 17 residues.

The rearrangement links TRBV6-4 to TRBJ2-7; 7 bases fit TRBD2. V lost 4 bases, J lost 3 bases, and 12 bases stayed unmatched. Germline V CDR1 and CDR2: MRHNA, SNTAGT. There are 16 residues in the CDR3. The CDR3 protein is CASSVLTGRKDYEQYF. The CDR3 DNA reads TGTGCCAGCAGTGTTTTAACCGGGAGGAAAGACTACGAGCAGTACTTC.

The chain couples TRBV29-1 to TRBJ1-1, with D possibly being TRBD1 (5 bases). Germline lookup yields CDR1 SQVTM and CDR2 ANQGSEA. The CDR3 spans 12 residues. The V end was cut by 5 bases, the J end by 3 bases, with 10 bases between. The CDR3 coding sequence is TGCAGCGTTCGGGGGGGGGACACTGAAGCTTTCTTT. Translated: CSVRGGDTEAFF.

This chain connects TRBV6-1 to TRBJ1-2; a weak D match, TRBD1 (5 bases). This CDR3 is built from 15 residues. Germline CDR1 MNHNS, CDR2 SASEGT. V gave up 1 base and J gave up 2 bases, with 11 bases separating them. In DNA, the CDR3 is TGTGCCAGCAGTGAAGGAGCCCGACAGAACTATGGCTACACCTTC. This codes for CASSEGARQNYGYTF.

The chain joins TRBV7-9 to TRBJ1-3; TRBD1 is a possible D gene (6 bases). Trimming removed 2 bases at V and 4 bases at J, with 9 bases between. The CDR3 totals 14 residues. Germline V gene sequence: CDR1 SEHNR, CDR2 FQNEAQ (reference sequence). The CDR3 nucleotides read TGTGCCAGCAGCTTACAGGGGTTCGGAAACACCATATATTTT. It specifies CASSLQGFGNTIYF.

The CDR3 DNA follows: TGTGCCATCAGCCGCGGGACTAGCGGGAGAAGGGGGAACACAGATACGCAGTATTTT. It encodes CAISRGTSGRRGNTDTQYF. This sequence joins TRBV10-3 and TRBJ2-3; 14 nucleotides line up with TRBD2. The junction had 13 bases not matched to a gene; V was cut back by 6 bases and J by 2 bases. The germline gives CDR1 ENHRY, CDR2 SYGVKD. The CDR3 spans 19 residues.

The chain combines TRBV10-2 with TRBJ2-1; 8 bases line up with TRBD2. The V gene's germline CDR1 is WSHSY and CDR2 SAAADI. Trimming cost V 4 bases and J 4 bases; bases outside gene matches: 3. This CDR3 spans 14 amino acids. The CDR3 is CASSATSGYNEQFF. CDR3 nucleotide sequence: TGCGCCAGCAGTGCTACTAGCGGATACAATGAGCAGTTCTTC.

The chain carries TRBV10-2 and TRBJ2-2; D perhaps matches TRBD1 (5 bases). The V and J ends lost 7 bases and 4 bases respectively, with 16 bases between them. This CDR3 is 15 amino acids long. Germline V gene data show CDR1 as WSHSY and CDR2 as SAAADI. In nucleotides, the CDR3 is TGCGCCAGCATGGATGGCAGGGTATTCACCGGGGAGCTGTTTTTT. Translated, it gives CASMDGRVFTGELFF.

The rearrangement links TRBV6-6 to TRBJ2-7; 8 bases match TRBD2. Germline V gene lookup returns CDR1 MNHNY and CDR2 SVGAGI (reference sequence). Germline trimming cut 2 bases from V and 0 bases from J; bases unmatched to any gene: 3. The CDR3 totals 15 residues. The CDR3 DNA is TGTGCCAGCAGTTACGGCCTAGCGGGCTCCTACGAGCAGTACTTC. Translation gives CASSYGLAGSYEQYF.

The table lists this clone with a few counts. The J gene is TRBJ2-7, the V gene TRBV30; the D is unclear. V lost 0 bases and J 0 bases, leaving 15 bases between the germline ends. Germline CDR1 reads GTSNPN; CDR2 reads SVGIG (reference sequence). The CDR3 sequence is 16 residues long. The CDR3 loop reads CAWSVLAGKRSYEQYF. The CDR3, as DNA: TGTGCCTGGAGTGTATTGGCTGGCAAACGCTCCTACGAGCAGTACTTC.

The rearrangement uses TRBV5-1 and TRBJ2-3, with 7 bases fitting TRBD2. This CDR3 is 16 amino acids long. Germline assignment: CDR1 SGHRS and CDR2 YFSETQ. With 0 bases clipped from V and 2 bases from J, the junction kept 6 bases outside the gene matches. The CDR3 bases are TGCGCCAGCAGCTTGGATGGGACTACACACACAGATACGCAGTATTTT. It is translated as CASSLDGTTHTDTQYF.

The chain's CDR3 is CASSPNPVSYEQYF. In nucleotides, the CDR3 is TGTGCCAGCTCACCTAACCCGGTCTCCTACGAGCAGTACTTC. The genes are TRBV18 and TRBJ2-7; D unclear. This CDR3 is built from 14 residues. Trimming removed 3 bases from V and 0 bases from J, with 9 bases in between. From germline, CDR1 is KGHSH and CDR2 LQKENI.

This chain links TRBV7-9 with TRBJ1-1; 7 nucleotides match TRBD1. V shed 6 bases and J 2 bases; nucleotides not matched to a gene: 12. The CDR3 loop spans 16 amino acids. The V gene's germline CDR1 is SEHNR and CDR2 FQNEAQ (reference sequence). CDR3 DNA sequence: TGTGCCAGCAGATCACTAACCGGGACAGACAACACTGAAGCTTTCTTT. Translating it yields CASRSLTGTDNTEAFF.

The chain is built from TRBV6-1 and TRBJ2-2; perhaps TRBD2 as D (6 bases). This CDR3 spans 15 amino acids. V was trimmed by 6 bases and J by 1 base, leaving 12 bases between them. Germline V lookup: CDR1 MNHNS, CDR2 SASEGT. In DNA, the CDR3 is TGTGCCAGCAGATCCGGGACTCGGAACACCGGGGAGCTGTTTTTT. Protein sequence: CASRSGTRNTGELFF.